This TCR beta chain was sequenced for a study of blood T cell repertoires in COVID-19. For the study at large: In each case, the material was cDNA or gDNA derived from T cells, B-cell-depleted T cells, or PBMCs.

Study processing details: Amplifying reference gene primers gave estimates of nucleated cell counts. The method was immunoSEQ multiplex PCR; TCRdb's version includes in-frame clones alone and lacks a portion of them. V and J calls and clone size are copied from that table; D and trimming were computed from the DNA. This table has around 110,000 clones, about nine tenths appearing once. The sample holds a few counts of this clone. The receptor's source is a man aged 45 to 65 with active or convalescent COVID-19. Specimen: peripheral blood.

The CDR3 coding sequence is TGCAGCGTTCTCGGACTGAGCTCCTACAATGAGCAGTTCTTC. Its translation is CSVLGLSSYNEQFF. The chain is built from TRBV29-1 and TRBJ2-1; D perhaps matches TRBD2 (5 bases). This CDR3 region has 14 residues. The V and J ends lost 5 bases and 0 bases respectively, with 11 bases between them. Germline V CDR1 and CDR2: SQVTM, ANQGSEA.